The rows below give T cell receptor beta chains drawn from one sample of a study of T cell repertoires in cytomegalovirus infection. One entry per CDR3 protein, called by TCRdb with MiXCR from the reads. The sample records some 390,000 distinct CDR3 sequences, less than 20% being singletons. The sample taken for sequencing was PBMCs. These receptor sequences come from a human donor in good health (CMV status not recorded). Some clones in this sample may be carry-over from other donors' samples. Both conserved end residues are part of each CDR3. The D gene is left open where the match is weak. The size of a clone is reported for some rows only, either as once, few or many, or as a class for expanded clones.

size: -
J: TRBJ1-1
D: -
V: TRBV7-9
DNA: TGTGCCAGCAGCTTGTCGGACACTGAAGCTTTCTTT
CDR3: CASSLSDTEAFF

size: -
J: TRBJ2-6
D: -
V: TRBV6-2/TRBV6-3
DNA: TGTGCCAGTCAGCGGTACGGGGCCAACGTCCTGACTTTC
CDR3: CASQRYGANVLTF

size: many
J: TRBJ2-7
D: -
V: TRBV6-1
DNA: TGTGCCAGCAGGCCCCATGGGGGTGGAAGTCCCTACGAGCAGTACTTC
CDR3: CASRPHGGGSPYEQYF

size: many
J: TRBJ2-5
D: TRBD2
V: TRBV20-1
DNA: TGCAGTGCTACTAATCCAGCGGGAGGCGGGGAGACCCAGTACTTC
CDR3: CSATNPAGGGETQYF

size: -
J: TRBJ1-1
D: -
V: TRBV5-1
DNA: TGCGCCAGCAGCTTGTCCGGCCCCCTGAGGGCTTTCTTT
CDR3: CASSLSGPLRAFF

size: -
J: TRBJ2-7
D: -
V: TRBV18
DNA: TGTGCCAGCTCACAAGGGCCCGACGGGGACGAGCAGTACTTC
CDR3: CASSQGPDGDEQYF

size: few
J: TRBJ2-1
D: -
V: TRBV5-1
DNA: TGCGCCAGCAGCTTGGAGGCAGGACTTTACAATGAGCAGTTCTTC
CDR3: CASSLEAGLYNEQFF

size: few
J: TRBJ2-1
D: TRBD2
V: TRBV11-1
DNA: TGTGCCAGCAGCTTGGCTAGCGGGGGCAATGAGCAGTTCTTC
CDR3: CASSLASGGNEQFF

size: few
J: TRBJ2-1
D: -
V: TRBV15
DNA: TGTGCCACCAGCAGTCGGCAGTACAATGAGCAGTTCTTC
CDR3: CATSSRQYNEQFF

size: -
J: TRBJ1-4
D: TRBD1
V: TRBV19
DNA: TGTGCCAGTAGCCCCCAGGGGGCTCATGAAAAACTGTTTTTT
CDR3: CASSPQGAHEKLFF

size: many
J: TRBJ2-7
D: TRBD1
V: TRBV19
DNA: TGTGCCAGTAGCGAAATCCGGGACAGCTCCTACGAGCAGTACTTC
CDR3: CASSEIRDSSYEQYF

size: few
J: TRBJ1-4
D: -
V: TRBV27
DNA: TGTGCCAGCACCCCTCTACCGCCACAACTACGAGGTGAAAAACTGTTTTTT
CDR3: CASTPLPPQLRGEKLFF

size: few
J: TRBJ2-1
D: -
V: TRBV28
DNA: TGTGCCAGCAGCAAAGGGGGTTACGAGGATGAGCAGTTCTTC
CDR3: CASSKGGYEDEQFF

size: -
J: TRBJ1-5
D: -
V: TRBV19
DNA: TGTGCCAGTGACAGAGGTAGCAATCAGCCCCAGCATTTT
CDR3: CASDRGSNQPQHF

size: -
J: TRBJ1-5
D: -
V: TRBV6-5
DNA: TGTGCCAGCAGCCAGCCCCAGCATTTT
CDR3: CASSQPQHF

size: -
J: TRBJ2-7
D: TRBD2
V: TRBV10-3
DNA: TGTGCCGCGGGGGTAAGCTCCTACGAGCAGTACTTC
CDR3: CAAGVSSYEQYF

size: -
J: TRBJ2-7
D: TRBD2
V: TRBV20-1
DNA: TGCAGTGCTGCCTTCCGGGACTACCCCTACGAGCAGTACTTC
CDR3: CSAAFRDYPYEQYF

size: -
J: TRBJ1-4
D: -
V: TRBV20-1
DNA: TGCAGTGCCAGACCGGATAATGAAAAACTGTTTTTT
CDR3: CSARPDNEKLFF

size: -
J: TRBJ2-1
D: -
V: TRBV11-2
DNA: TGTGCCAGCAGTCTACGGACGGCAGGGAATAGTTATGAGCAGTTCTTC
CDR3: CASSLRTAGNSYEQFF

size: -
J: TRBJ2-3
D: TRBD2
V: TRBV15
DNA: TGTGCCACCAGCAGAGCATGGGGGGGAGGTGGCACAGATACGCAGTATTTT
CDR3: CATSRAWGGGGTDTQYF

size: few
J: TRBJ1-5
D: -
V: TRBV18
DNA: TGTGCCAGCTCACCAGTAGGCGGTCAGCCCCAGCATTTT
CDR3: CASSPVGGQPQHF

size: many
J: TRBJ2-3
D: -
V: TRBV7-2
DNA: TGTGCCAGCAGCTTAGGGCCGGGGACAACCTCAGATACGCAGTATTTT
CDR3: CASSLGPGTTSDTQYF

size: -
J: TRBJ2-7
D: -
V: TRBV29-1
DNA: TGCAGCGTTGCAGGCGCCACTAACGAGCAGTACTTC
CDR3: CSVAGATNEQYF

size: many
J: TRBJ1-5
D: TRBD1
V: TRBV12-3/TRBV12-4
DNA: TGTGCCAGCAGCCATACAGGGGGCGGGCAGCCCCAGCATTTT
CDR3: CASSHTGGGQPQHF

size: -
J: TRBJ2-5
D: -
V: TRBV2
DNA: TGTGCCAGCAGTGACGTGGGGGCCATAGAGACCCAGTACTTC
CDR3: CASSDVGAIETQYF

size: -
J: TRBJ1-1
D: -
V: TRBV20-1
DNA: TGCAGTGCTAGAGTTAAGCCCACTGAAGCTTTCTTT
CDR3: CSARVKPTEAFF

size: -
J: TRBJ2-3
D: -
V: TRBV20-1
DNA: TGCAGTGCTAGAGATCACTTGGCAGATACGCAGTATTTT
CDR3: CSARDHLADTQYF

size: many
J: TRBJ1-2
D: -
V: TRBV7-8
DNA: TGTGCCAGCAGCCCAGGGTGGGTGGAAGGCTATGGCTACACCTTC
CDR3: CASSPGWVEGYGYTF

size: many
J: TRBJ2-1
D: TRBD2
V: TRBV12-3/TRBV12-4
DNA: TGTGCCAGCACGGGACTAGCGGGATTAAGCAATGAGCAGTTCTTC
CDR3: CASTGLAGLSNEQFF

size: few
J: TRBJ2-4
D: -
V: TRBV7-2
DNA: TGTGCCAGCAGCTTATGGACAGAAAACATTCAGTACTTC
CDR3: CASSLWTENIQYF

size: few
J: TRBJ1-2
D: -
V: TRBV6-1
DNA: TGTGCCAGCAGTGAAAGGAGGGTATGGGGGGCAGGGATTGGCTACACCTTC
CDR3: CASSERRVWGAGIGYTF

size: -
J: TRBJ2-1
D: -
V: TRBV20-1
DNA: TGCAGTGCTAGAGGACGGGTCGGTGAGCAGTTCTTC
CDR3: CSARGRVGEQFF

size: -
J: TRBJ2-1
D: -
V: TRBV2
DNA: TGTGCCGGTAGGAAGGAGCCCTCCTACAATGAGCAGTTCTTC
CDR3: CAGRKEPSYNEQFF

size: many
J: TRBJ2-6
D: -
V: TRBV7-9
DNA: TGTGCCAGCAGCCCATTCTCTGGGGCCAACGTCCTGACTTTC
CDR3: CASSPFSGANVLTF

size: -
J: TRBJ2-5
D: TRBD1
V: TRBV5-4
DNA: TGTGCCAGCAGCCACACTCAGGGGGACGAAGAGACCCAGTACTTC
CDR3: CASSHTQGDEETQYF

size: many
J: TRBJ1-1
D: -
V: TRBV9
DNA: TGTGCCAGCAGCGAGGGAGGCAGCCTGAACACTGAAGCTTTCTTT
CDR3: CASSEGGSLNTEAFF

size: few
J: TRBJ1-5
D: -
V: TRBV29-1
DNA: TGCAGCGTGGGACCAGATAGCAATCAGCCCCAGCATTTT
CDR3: CSVGPDSNQPQHF

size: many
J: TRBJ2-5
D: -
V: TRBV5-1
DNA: TGCGCCAGCAGCTATGGGGCGACGGGAGCCGTAGAAGAGACCCAGTACTTC
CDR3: CASSYGATGAVEETQYF

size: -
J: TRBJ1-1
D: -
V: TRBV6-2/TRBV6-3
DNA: TGTGCCAGCAGTTACAGCGTAGAAGCTTTCTTT
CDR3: CASSYSVEAFF

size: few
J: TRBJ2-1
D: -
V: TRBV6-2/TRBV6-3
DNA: TGTGCCAGCAGTTACACCCCGTCCTACAATGAGCAGTTCTTC
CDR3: CASSYTPSYNEQFF

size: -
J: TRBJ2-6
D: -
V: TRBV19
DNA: TGTGCCAGTAGTATAGATGGGCAGGGCCTCTCTGGGGCCAACGTCCTGACTTTC
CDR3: CASSIDGQGLSGANVLTF

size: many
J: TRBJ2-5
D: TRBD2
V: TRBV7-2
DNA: TGTGCCAGCAGCTTGCGACTAGCGGGAGGGAGGGAGACCCAGTACTTC
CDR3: CASSLRLAGGRETQYF

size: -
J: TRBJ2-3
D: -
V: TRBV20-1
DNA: TGCAGTGCTACCGAGACCTCCACAGATACGCAGTATTTT
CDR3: CSATETSTDTQYF

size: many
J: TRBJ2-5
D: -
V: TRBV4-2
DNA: TGTGCCAGCAGCCAACCCTCAGGGGTAGAGACCCAGTACTTC
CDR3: CASSQPSGVETQYF

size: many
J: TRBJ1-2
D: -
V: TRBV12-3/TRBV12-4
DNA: TGTGCCAGCAGTTTGAGTTTTACTCGAGGCTACACCTTC
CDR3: CASSLSFTRGYTF

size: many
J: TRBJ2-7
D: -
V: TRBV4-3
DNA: TGCGCCAGCAGCCAAGATAGTCGCAGCTACTCCTACGAGCAGTACTTC
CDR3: CASSQDSRSYSYEQYF

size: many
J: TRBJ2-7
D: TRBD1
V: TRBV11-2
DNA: TGTGCCAGAAGCTTAGAGGGACAGGGGAGGGGAGACGAGCAGTACTTC
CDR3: CARSLEGQGRGDEQYF

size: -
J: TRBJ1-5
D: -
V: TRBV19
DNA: TGTGCCAGTAGTATGGGGGGGCCCCAGCATTTT
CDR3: CASSMGGPQHF